These 32 T cell receptor beta chains came from one sample sequenced in a study of CD8 T cells in ankylosing spondylitis. Points from the study as a whole: Apparently characteristic of ankylosing spondylitis blood was a TCR beta motif (fewer than 10 highly homologous variants).

What these receptors recognize is not known. TCRdb independently ran MiXCR on the 5' RACE reads; one entry per CDR3 protein. The sample consists of some 800,000 distinct CDR3 sequences, approximately 12% of them appearing once. Material: blood, either unsorted or a sorted T cell fraction (not recorded which). The receptors shown here come from a male donor with ankylosing spondylitis.

This clonotype was seen a handful of times. V and J are TRBV10-3 and TRBJ2-7; D is unresolved. V gave up 0 bases and J gave up 2 bases, with 11 bases separating them. Germline V gene data show CDR1 as ENHRY and CDR2 as SYGVKD. The CDR3 consists of 15 residues. CDR3 nucleotides: TGTGCCATCAGTGAGTCGAACAGCGTAGCCTACGAGCAGTACTTC. Protein sequence: CAISESNSVAYEQYF.

J is TRBJ2-1 and V is TRBV11-2; the match to TRBD2 covers 10 bases. V shed 4 bases, J shed 12 bases, and the junction held 15 bases outside the gene matches. Per germline, CDR1 SGHAT and CDR2 FQNNGV. This CDR3 is 16 amino acids long. CDR3 sequence: CASSSSSGRAVLSQFF. The CDR3 region has the DNA TGTGCCAGCAGCTCTTCCAGCGGGAGGGCCGTGTTGTCGCAGTTCTTC.

This clonotype was seen only a few times. The chain is built from TRBV3-1 and TRBJ2-1, with 9 nucleotides matching TRBD1. Germline values: CDR1 LGHDT, CDR2 YNNKEL (reference sequence). After removal of 2 bases from V and 5 bases from J, the junction contained 7 bases not matched to a gene. There are 16 residues in the CDR3. CDR3 bases: TGTGCCAGCAGCCAAAGGATGGGGGACAGGGACAATGAGCAGTTCTTC. Protein sequence: CASSQRMGDRDNEQFF.

This clonotype was found many times. This chain links TRBV6-2 or TRBV6-3 with TRBJ2-7; the D is unclear. Germline CDR1 MNHEY, CDR2 SVGEGT. This CDR3 is built from 13 residues. V was cut by 7 bases and J by 0 bases, with 10 bases left in between. CDR3 nucleotides: TGTGCCAGCACACCTTCCTACTCCTACGAGCAGTACTTC. Amino acid sequence: CASTPSYSYEQYF.

About this clonotype: A read error may produce the germline difference seen at one junction end. The chain combines TRBV20-1 with TRBJ1-4; a weak D match, TRBD1 (5 bases). The CDR3 is made up of 14 amino acids. Germline V gene sequence: CDR1 DFQATT, CDR2 SNEGSKA (reference sequence). The CDR3 DNA follows: TGCAGTGCCCGGGGACCGATACCTAACGAAAAACTGTTTTTT. Protein sequence: CSARGPIPNEKLFF.

This clonotype appeared a single time. This chain joins TRBV12-3 or TRBV12-4 and TRBJ2-1; TRBD2 aligns across 12 bases. CDR3 length: 16 amino acids. The V and J ends lost 7 bases and 0 bases, in that order; junction bases with no gene match: 4. In DNA form, the CDR3 reads TGTGCCAGCACTGGACTAGCGGGAAACTCCTACAATGAGCAGTTCTTC. The encoded protein is CASTGLAGNSYNEQFF.

This clonotype has more than one count but fewer than ten. This chain joins TRBV20-1 and TRBJ1-5; D not resolved. Germline CDR1 and CDR2: DFQATT and SNEGSKA (reference sequence). The V gene lost 6 bases and the J gene lost 0 bases, with 9 bases spanning the gap. This CDR3 comprises 13 residues. DNA of the CDR3: TGCAGTGCGGGATTGGATAGCAATCAGCCCCAGCATTTT. Translated, it gives CSAGLDSNQPQHF.

V gene TRBV12-2 combines with J gene TRBJ1-2. TRBV12-2 is a pseudogene segment. This CDR3 has 17 residues. CDR3 nucleotide sequence: TGTGCAAGTGCCCAAACCGGCGGAGGCGGAGTCTACTATGGCTACACCTTC. Translation gives CASAQTGGGGVYYGYTF.

The V call is TRBV6-5, the J call TRBJ2-7; unclear D gene. There are 15 residues in the CDR3. Germline loops: CDR1 MNHEY, CDR2 SVGAGI. V gave up 6 bases and J gave up 1 base, with 16 bases separating them. CDR3: CASRSPRSLSYEQYF. DNA of the CDR3: TGTGCCAGCAGATCCCCGAGAAGTCTTTCCTACGAGCAGTACTTC.

There are a few counts of this clonotype. The gene calls are TRBV5-1 and TRBJ2-5; the match to TRBD2 covers 7 bases. This CDR3 contains 14 residues. Germline trimming cut 2 bases from V and 3 bases from J; bases unmatched to any gene: 4. Germline loops: CDR1 SGHRS, CDR2 YFSETQ. CDR3 nucleotides: TGCGCCAGCAGCTTCTTGCTAGCGGAAGAGACCCAGTACTTC. Translated, it gives CASSFLLAEETQYF.

This clonotype was seen a few times. V gene TRBV10-3 combines with J gene TRBJ2-3; TRBD2 aligns across 12 bases. The germline gives CDR1 ENHRY, CDR2 SYGVKD. Unmatched junction bases numbered 6, after V lost 4 bases and J lost 1 base. The CDR3 runs to 17 residues. The CDR3 nucleotides are TGTGCCATCAGTGGGACTAGCGGGATACGCGGCACAGATACGCAGTATTTT. Translation: CAISGTSGIRGTDTQYF.

This sequence joins TRBV27 and TRBJ2-7, with D possibly being TRBD1 or TRBD2 (5 bases each). The length of the CDR3 is 14 residues. In germline, CDR1 is MNHEY, CDR2 SMNVEV (reference sequence). Trimming left V 2 bases short and J 3 bases short, with 11 bases between. This chain's CDR3 is CASSLGTARYEQYF. Written as DNA, the CDR3 is TGTGCCAGCAGTTTAGGGACGGCGCGCTACGAGCAGTACTTC.

This clonotype was counted between two and nine times. The rearrangement uses TRBV2 and TRBJ2-2; D perhaps matches TRBD1 (6 bases). Trimming cost V 6 bases and J 4 bases, with 12 bases left between them. This CDR3 has 14 amino acids. CDR1 SNHLY and CDR2 FYNNEI come from the germline V gene. CDR3 nucleotides: TGTGCCAGCAGCGGATACAGGGCCACCGGGGAGCTGTTTTTT. It translates to CASSGYRATGELFF.

The gene calls are TRBV7-9 and TRBJ2-6, with 7 bases matching TRBD1. The trim removed 5 bases at V and 2 bases at J, leaving 6 bases unmatched. Germline CDR1 reads SEHNR; CDR2 reads FQNEAQ (reference sequence). The CDR3 is made up of 16 amino acids. DNA of the CDR3: TGTGCCAGCAGCCTGATAGGACAGGCTGGGGCCAACGTCCTGACTTTC. This gives the protein CASSLIGQAGANVLTF.

This chain links TRBV6-6 with TRBJ2-2; D not certain. The CDR3 length is 13 residues. Germline assignment: CDR1 MNHNY and CDR2 SVGAGI (reference sequence). V dropped 0 bases and J dropped 7 bases, with 6 bases sitting between them. The CDR3 region has the DNA TGTGCCAGCAGTTACTCCGAGGACGGGGAGCTGTTTTTT. Translating gives CASSYSEDGELFF.

This clonotype was counted between two and nine times. The V call is TRBV6-2 or TRBV6-3, the J call TRBJ2-1; D uncertain. The CDR3 consists of 15 residues. V was shortened by 6 bases and J by 0 bases, with 12 bases between the two germline ends. The germline V gene encodes CDR1 MNHEY and CDR2 SVGEGT. As DNA, the CDR3 is TGTGCCAGCAGCCCTAACTACCCCTCCTACAATGAGCAGTTCTTC. Translated: CASSPNYPSYNEQFF.

The rearrangement uses TRBV6-1 and TRBJ1-1; D is possibly TRBD1 (5 bases). Germline CDR1 and CDR2: MNHNS and SASEGT. CDR3 length: 14 residues. V lost 8 bases and J 0 bases, leaving 13 bases between the germline ends. The CDR3 loop reads CASQVRAMNTEAFF. In nucleotides, the CDR3 is TGTGCCAGCCAGGTCAGGGCCATGAACACTGAAGCTTTCTTT.

On this clonotype itself: The junction and the germline gene differ at one end; a read error may be behind it. The CDR3 region is CSARDRKGGRVTDTQYF. CDR3 DNA: TGCAGCGCTAGAGATCGGAAGGGCGGGAGGGTCACAGATACGCAGTATTTT. The J gene is TRBJ2-3, the V gene TRBV20-1, with TRBD2 identical over 9 bases. Per germline, CDR1 DFQATT and CDR2 SNEGSKA (reference sequence). This CDR3 spans 17 amino acids.

This clonotype came up many times. As DNA, the CDR3 is TGCAGTGCTTGGGGGTTTCGGAGCAGGGGGCTTCAGCCCCAGCATTTT. It is translated as CSAWGFRSRGLQPQHF. This chain links TRBV20-1 with TRBJ1-5; 8 nucleotides align to TRBD1. Trimming removed 5 bases from V and 6 bases from J; junction bases left unmatched: 15. The CDR3 is 16 amino acids. Germline CDR1 DFQATT, CDR2 SNEGSKA (reference sequence).

This chain connects TRBV12-3 or TRBV12-4 to TRBJ2-5; the D gene is possibly TRBD2 (5 bases). V was trimmed by 3 bases and J by 5 bases, leaving 10 bases between them. CDR3 length: 13 residues. The CDR3 DNA is TGTGCCAGCAGTTTGCATGAGGGCGAGACCCAGTACTTC. This translates into CASSLHEGETQYF.

This clonotype has a count of ten or more. At one of its ends the junction is not consistent with the germline gene, which may arise from a read error. This CDR3 is CASSLFGGRDTQYF. The CDR3 DNA follows: TGCGCCAGCAGCTTGTTCGGGGGCCGGGATACGCAGTATTTT. The genes are TRBV7-2 and TRBJ2-3; D may match TRBD1 or TRBD2 (6 bases each). The CDR3 extends over 14 amino acids. Germline CDR1 SGHTA, CDR2 FQGNSA.

The V call is TRBV28, the J call TRBJ1-5; D might be TRBD1 (5 bases). This CDR3 region has 12 residues. V lost 7 bases, J lost 3 bases, and 7 bases lay in between. CDR1 is MDHEN, CDR2 SYDVKM, per germline. The CDR3 region is CASIGANQPQHF. The CDR3 nucleotides read TGTGCCAGCATCGGGGCCAATCAGCCCCAGCATTTT.

This clonotype was seen more than once but under ten times. This rearrangement joins TRBV27 to TRBJ1-2, with D possibly TRBD1 on 6 matching bases. Per germline, CDR1 MNHEY and CDR2 SMNVEV (reference sequence). The CDR3 runs 15 residues. The V gene lost 3 bases and the J gene lost 7 bases, with 18 bases spanning the gap. The CDR3 DNA is TGTGCCAGCAGTTTCACAGGGATTCGTGAGGGTGGCTACACCTTC. It specifies CASSFTGIREGGYTF.

This clonotype was counted between two and nine times. The chain couples TRBV7-2 to TRBJ1-5, with D hard to call. The CDR3 spans 15 residues. Germline values: CDR1 SGHTA, CDR2 FQGNSA. V lost 1 base and J 4 bases, leaving 11 bases between the germline ends. The chain's CDR3 is CASSLGWGNNQPQHF. The CDR3 DNA sequence: TGTGCCAGCAGCTTAGGATGGGGTAATAATCAGCCCCAGCATTTT.

This clonotype was detected only a few times. The chain carries TRBV7-2 and TRBJ2-4, with D hard to call. Germline V gives CDR1 SGHTA, CDR2 FQGNSA. Trimming took off 1 base at V and 15 bases at J, with 19 bases between the two ends. This CDR3 contains 14 residues. For the CDR3, the DNA is TGTGCCAGCAGCTTAGAATCTGCTGGCGCCATTGGGTACTTC. This encodes CASSLESAGAIGYF. Filled out from reference TRBV7-2 and TRBJ2-4, the complete variable domain reads GAGVSQSPSNKVTEKGKDVELRCDPISGHTALYWYRQSLGQGLEFLIYFQGNSAPDKSGLPSDRFSAERTGGSVSTLTIQRTQQEDSAVYLCASSLESAGAIGYFGAGTRLSVL.

The rearrangement joins TRBV7-9 to TRBJ2-3; possibly TRBD2 for D (6 bases). Germline V gene lookup returns CDR1 SEHNR and CDR2 FQNEAQ (reference sequence). The CDR3 spans 15 residues. Deletions cut 3 bases from V and 3 bases from J, with 13 bases between. Here the CDR3 DNA reads TGTGCCAGCAGCTTTCGGGGGATCAATACAGATACGCAGTATTTT. This translates into CASSFRGINTDTQYF.

This clonotype came up many times. V is TRBV30 and J is TRBJ2-7; 9 bases match TRBD1. V lost 1 base to trimming and J lost 3 bases; unmatched junction nucleotides: 7. The germline gives CDR1 GTSNPN, CDR2 SVGIG (reference sequence). The CDR3 length is 15 residues. This CDR3 reads CAWSGQGTGLYEQYF. CDR3 nucleotides: TGTGCCTGGAGTGGCCAAGGGACAGGGCTCTACGAGCAGTACTTC.

V and J are TRBV7-3 and TRBJ2-2, with 9 bases matching TRBD2. The CDR3 spans 19 residues. The germline gives CDR1 SGHTA, CDR2 FQGTGA. Germline trimming cut 2 bases from V and 1 base from J; bases unmatched to any gene: 11. The CDR3 bases are TGTGCCAGCAGCTTATCGCCTAGCGGGGACTCCTTGAACACCGGGGAGCTGTTTTTT. Amino acid sequence: CASSLSPSGDSLNTGELFF.

Of note for this clonotype: A read error may account for a junction end that differs from germline. The V and J genes are TRBV20-1 and TRBJ2-7; 14 nucleotides align to TRBD2. Germline values: CDR1 DFQATT, CDR2 SNEGSKA (reference sequence). This CDR3 has 17 residues. CDR3 region: CCAQPGLAGEMSYEQYF. The DNA for the CDR3 is TGCTGTGCTCAGCCGGGACTAGCGGGGGAAATGAGCTACGAGCAGTACTTC.

Points on this clonotype: Its ends do not fully match the called genes, so a read error is possible. The chain uses TRBV4-3 and TRBJ2-1; D is unclear. The CDR3 covers 14 residues. Germline V CDR1 and CDR2: LGHNA, YSLEER. The CDR3 reads CASSQDAGRHDQFF. Here the CDR3 DNA reads TGCGCCAGCAGCCAAGATGCTGGCCGTCATGACCAGTTCTTC.

This clonotype has more than one count but fewer than ten. The rearrangement links TRBV5-4 to TRBJ2-3; D remains unclear. The CDR3 has 16 amino acids. Germline lookup yields CDR1 SGHNT and CDR2 YYREEE (reference sequence). Between the trimmed V and J ends, which lost 4 bases and 2 bases, there was a span of 17 bases. DNA for the CDR3: TGTGCCAGCAGCGCATCCTCGACAAGGACCACAGATACGCAGTATTTT. Translation gives CASSASSTRTTDTQYF.

The chain has TRBV20-1 and TRBJ1-3, with TRBD1 identical over 9 bases. Germline CDR1 DFQATT, CDR2 SNEGSKA (reference sequence). V lost 6 bases, J lost 1 base, and 7 bases stayed unmatched. The CDR3 contains 15 residues. The CDR3 loop is CSAGDRDSSGNTIYF. CDR3 in DNA: TGCAGTGCAGGGGACAGGGATTCATCTGGAAACACCATATATTTT.